The rows below give T cell receptor beta chains drawn from one sample of a study of T cells in pancreatic ductal adenocarcinoma. Generated by immunoSEQ multiplex PCR, the TCRdb table keeps only in-frame clones and is missing some. This repertoire shows about 31,000 clones, approximately 94% found once; its top ten account for 2.2%. Sequencing was carried out using PBMCs. Receptors were obtained from a human donor with pancreatic ductal adenocarcinoma. Both conserved end residues are part of each CDR3. D genes are given only for firm matches. Size is stated for part of the rows, as once, few or many counts, or as a class when the clone is expanded.

DNA | CDR3 | V | size | D | J
TGCGCCAGCAGCCCGTCAGGGGTCCGGGAGACCCAGTACTTC | CASSPSGVRETQYF | TRBV5-1 | . | . | TRBJ2-5
TGTGCCAGCAGACTAGCGGGAGTAAACAATGAGCAGTTCTTC | CASRLAGVNNEQFF | TRBV27 | . | TRBD2 | TRBJ2-1
TGTGCCAGCAGCAGAACCGGGACTCTTACTCGTATTGGGCTCAATGAGCAGTTCTTC | CASSRTGTLTRIGLNEQFF | TRBV11-2 | . | . | TRBJ2-1
TGTGCCAGCAGCGGGGCTAGCGGGAGGACACTAAGCACAGATACGCAGTATTTT | CASSGASGRTLSTDTQYF | TRBV5-4 | . | TRBD2 | TRBJ2-3
TGTGCCAGCAGCTTGGGCAACAGGGGGAGGGCCACTGAAGCTTTCTTT | CASSLGNRGRATEAFF | TRBV11-2 | once | TRBD1 | TRBJ1-1
TGTGCCAGCAGCTCTTGGACAGGGAGCGCAGATACGCAGTATTTT | CASSSWTGSADTQYF | TRBV7-2 | . | TRBD1 | TRBJ2-3
TGTGCCAGCTTCCCTAACGATCTGCAGGTTCCCTCTGGAAACACCATATATTTT | CASFPNDLQVPSGNTIYF | TRBV19 | . | . | TRBJ1-3
TGCGCCAGCAGTGAGTCAGGGTCCTACGAGCAGTACTTC | CASSESGSYEQYF | TRBV10-1 | . | . | TRBJ2-7
TGTGCCAGCAGTTTAACCCTTACTACCTCTTACACCGGGGAGCTGTTTTTT | CASSLTLTTSYTGELFF | TRBV27 | . | . | TRBJ2-2
TGTGCCAGCACGACACGGGCCCCGGCTTTCTTT | CASTTRAPAFF | TRBV2 | . | . | TRBJ1-1
TGTGCCTGGAGTGTTTGGACAGGGGGAAGTGAAAAACTGTTTTTT | CAWSVWTGGSEKLFF | TRBV30 | . | TRBD1 | TRBJ1-4
TGTGCCAGCAGTGGGGGACAGGGGCCTAATGAAAAACTGTTTTTT | CASSGGQGPNEKLFF | TRBV2 | . | TRBD1 | TRBJ1-4
TGTGCCTGGAATGACGGGCCGGTGACAGGACCCTACGAGCAGTACTTC | CAWNDGPVTGPYEQYF | TRBV30 | . | . | TRBJ2-7
TGTGCCAGCAGCCCTAGCGCCGCGAACACCGGGGAGCTGTTTTTT | CASSPSAANTGELFF | TRBV7-6 | . | . | TRBJ2-2
TGTGCCACCAGCAGAGAACGGCGGACGGAGACCCAGTACTTC | CATSRERRTETQYF | TRBV15 | . | . | TRBJ2-5
TGTGCCAGCAGCTTAGGGAGGGTGGTCGCTAGAAGGGAGACCCAGTACTTC | CASSLGRVVARRETQYF | TRBV7-2 | . | . | TRBJ2-5
TGTGCCAGTAGTGTAACCTACAGGGGCGGCCAGCCCCAGCATTTT | CASSVTYRGGQPQHF | TRBV19 | few | TRBD1 | TRBJ1-5
TGTGCCAGCAGTTTAGGCCCCGCCTACGAGCAGTACTTC | CASSLGPAYEQYF | TRBV27 | . | . | TRBJ2-7
TGTGCCAGCAGTTACACAAGTCCGGGACAAACGATTTTT | CASSYTSPGQTIF | TRBV6-6 | once | . | TRBJ1-5